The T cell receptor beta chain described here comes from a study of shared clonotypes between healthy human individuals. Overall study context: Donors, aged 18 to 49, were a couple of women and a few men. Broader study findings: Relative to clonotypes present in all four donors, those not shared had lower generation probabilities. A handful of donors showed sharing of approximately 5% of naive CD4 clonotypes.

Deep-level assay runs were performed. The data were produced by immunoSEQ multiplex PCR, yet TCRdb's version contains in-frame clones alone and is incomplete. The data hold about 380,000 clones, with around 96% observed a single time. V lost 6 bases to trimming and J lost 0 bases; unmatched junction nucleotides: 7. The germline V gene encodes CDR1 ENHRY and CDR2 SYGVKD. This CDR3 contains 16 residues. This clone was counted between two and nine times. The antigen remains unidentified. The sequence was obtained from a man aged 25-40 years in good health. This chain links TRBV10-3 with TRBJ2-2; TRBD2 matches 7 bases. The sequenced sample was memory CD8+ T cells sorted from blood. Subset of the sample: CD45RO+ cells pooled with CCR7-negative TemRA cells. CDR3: CAIRDQRGANTGELFF. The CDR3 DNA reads TGTGCCATCAGGGATCAGCGGGGCGCGAACACCGGGGAGCTGTTTTTT.